These 13 T cell receptor beta chains were sequenced from one sample in a study of T-cell reconstitution after alpha-beta-depleted transplantation in children. Preparation of the TCRbeta library involved a method that used unique molecular identifiers. From the PCR reads, TCRdb called clonotypes with MiXCR, one entry per CDR3 protein. The repertoire holds a few hundred thousand distinct CDR3 sequences, roughly 12% seen once, with around a quarter in the top ten. Sequencing used peripheral blood, obtained 180 days after TCRalphabeta/CD19-depleted stem cell transplant. All receptors come from a male patient aged 2 to 10 who had a stem cell transplant for chronic granulomatous disease, so the T cells may come from the graft donor.

The sample holds many counts of this clonotype. V is TRBV20-1 and J is TRBJ2-3; 8 bases match TRBD1. The CDR3 spans 14 residues. Germline lookup yields CDR1 DFQATT and CDR2 SNEGSKA (reference sequence). The ends lost 6 bases at V and 6 bases at J; junction bases unmatched: 11. DNA for the CDR3: TGCAGTGCCCATGACAGGGGAAGCAAGGATACGCAGTATTTT. It translates to CSAHDRGSKDTQYF.

This clonotype was counted only a few times. The V and J genes are TRBV29-1 and TRBJ2-7; D might be TRBD2 (5 bases). Trimming removed 4 bases from V and 3 bases from J, with 13 bases in between. The CDR3 length is 13 residues. CDR1 SQVTM and CDR2 ANQGSEA come from the germline V gene. CDR3 DNA sequence: TGCAGCGTTGTTCCCGGGATCAACTACGAGCAGTACTTC. This sequence encodes CSVVPGINYEQYF.

Details on this clonotype: This may stem from a read error, because a much larger clone lies one nucleotide away. The chain combines TRBV6-2 or TRBV6-3 with TRBJ1-5; D may be TRBD1 (6 bases). CDR3 length: 16 residues. Germline CDR1 is MNHEY and CDR2 is SVGEGT. CDR3 sequence reads: CVSSRGGTSGGQPQHF. In nucleotides, the CDR3 is TGTGTCAGCAGCCGAGGGGGGACATCTGGAGGACAGCCCCAGCATTTT.

In this sample, this clonotype turned up many times. This chain links TRBV20-1 with TRBJ2-1; the match to TRBD2 covers 7 bases. The V and J ends lost 6 bases and 8 bases, in that order; junction bases with no gene match: 10. The CDR3 is 13 amino acids. CDR1 and CDR2 (germline): DFQATT, SNEGSKA (reference sequence). The CDR3 region is CSAPNPAGYEQFF. CDR3 DNA: TGCAGTGCACCGAACCCAGCGGGATATGAGCAGTTCTTC.

The sample holds a few counts of this clonotype. The chain links TRBV18 to TRBJ2-5, with 9 bases matching TRBD1. Germline CDR1 KGHSH, CDR2 LQKENI. The CDR3 has 16 amino acids. The ends lost 1 base at V and 4 bases at J; junction bases unmatched: 7. CDR3 in DNA: TGTGCCAGCTCACCACGGACCGGGACAGGGAGAGAGACCCAGTACTTC. Residues: CASSPRTGTGRETQYF.

This clonotype has at least ten counts. The chain is built from TRBV20-1 and TRBJ2-3, with D hard to call. The CDR3 sequence is 14 residues long. The V end lost 3 bases, the J end lost 0 bases, and 10 bases lay between the germline ends. Germline loops: CDR1 DFQATT, CDR2 SNEGSKA (reference sequence). The CDR3 spells CSASPTASTDTQYF. CDR3 DNA: TGCAGTGCTAGCCCTACGGCTAGCACAGATACGCAGTATTTT.

This clonotype was observed many times. The chain links TRBV12-3 or TRBV12-4 to TRBJ2-2; D unclear. Trimming shortened V by 1 base and J by 0 bases, and 12 bases separated the two germline ends. The length of the CDR3 is 17 residues. Here the CDR3 DNA reads TGTGCCAGCAGTTTAGGGTCTGCATTCGCGAACACCGGGGAGCTGTTTTTT. Protein sequence: CASSLGSAFANTGELFF.

This clonotype came up many times. The chain has TRBV20-1 and TRBJ2-2; the match to TRBD2 covers 10 bases. J was trimmed by 2 bases and V by 2 bases; bases with no gene match: 8. The CDR3 is made up of 17 amino acids. Germline CDR1 is DFQATT and CDR2 is SNEGSKA (reference sequence). The CDR3 bases are TGCAGTGCTAGACGGAGCGGGGGGGCCTACAACACCGGGGAGCTGTTTTTT. This translates into CSARRSGGAYNTGELFF.

This clonotype was detected ten times or more. The V and J genes are TRBV19 and TRBJ2-2; 7 bases match TRBD2. Germline lookup yields CDR1 LNHDA and CDR2 SQIVND (reference sequence). This CDR3 comprises 15 residues. V gave up 7 bases and J gave up 0 bases; unmatched junction bases: 5. The CDR3 spells CASKRGTANTGELFF. CDR3 DNA: TGTGCCAGTAAGCGGGGAACAGCGAACACCGGGGAGCTGTTTTTT.

This clonotype was found many times. This chain joins TRBV7-6 and TRBJ1-4, with a tentative D call TRBD1 (6 bases). CDR3 size: 14 residues. The V and J ends lost 1 base and 7 bases respectively, with 10 bases between them. Germline V gene sequence: CDR1 SGHVS, CDR2 FNYEAQ. The CDR3 DNA reads as TGTGCCAGCAGCTTAGGAGGGGGTGTTGAAAAACTGTTTTTT. It is translated as CASSLGGGVEKLFF.

This clonotype was seen repeatedly, ten times or more. This sequence joins TRBV7-8 and TRBJ1-4, with D possibly TRBD1 on 5 matching bases. Germline loops: CDR1 SGHVS, CDR2 FQNEAQ. The germline V and J ends were trimmed by 3 bases and 7 bases, with 12 bases remaining between them. The CDR3 extends over 14 amino acids. CDR3 DNA: TGTGCCAGCAGCTTCAGGGAAACGGCTGAAAAACTGTTTTTT. Protein: CASSFRETAEKLFF. The whole variable domain, remainder taken from reference TRBV7-8 and TRBJ1-4, is GAGVSQSPRYKVAKRGQDVALRCDPISGHVSLFWYQQALGQGPEFLTYFQNEAQLDKSGLPSDRFFAERPEGSVSTLKIQRTQQEDSAVYLCASSFRETAEKLFFGSGTQLSVL.

About this clonotype: A much bigger clone sits one base away, suggesting this may be a read error. V is TRBV7-2 and J is TRBJ2-3, with 7 bases matching TRBD1. CDR1 SGHTA and CDR2 FQGNSA come from the germline V gene. This CDR3 is built from 17 residues. V was clipped by 2 bases and J by 4 bases; unmatched bases: 12. The chain's CDR3 is CASSLKTRRQGPDTQYF. CDR3 nucleotide sequence: TGTGCCAGCAGCTTAAAGACTCGGAGACAGGGCCCAGATACGCAGTATTTT.

This clonotype was counted at least ten times. A read error may account for a junction end that differs from germline. The chain recombines TRBV27 with TRBJ2-1; 8 bases align to TRBD2. From germline, CDR1 is MNHEY and CDR2 SMNVEV (reference sequence). The CDR3 spans 15 residues. The CDR3 region is CTSSPTSGTYNEQFF. In DNA, the CDR3 is TGCACCAGCAGTCCCACTAGCGGAACTTACAATGAGCAGTTCTTC.